The present entry profiles one T cell receptor (beta chain) with its context. Its antigen is not identified. The CDR3 extends over 17 amino acids. Germline CDR1 and CDR2: SGHAT and FQNNGV. V lost 6 bases, J lost 1 base, and 6 bases stayed unmatched. The entry originates in a study of radiotherapy plus CTLA-4 blockade in lung cancer. Study at large: Patients showed objective responses in roughly 19% of cases and disease control in under 35%. Findings of the study overall: Clones derived from tumor TCRs expanded in blood after radiotherapy plus ipilimumab.

TCRdb's table, derived via immunoSEQ multiplex PCR, lists solely in-frame clones and lacks some. The sample carries about 48,000 clones, approximately 78% recorded once. The rearrangement joins TRBV11-2 to TRBJ2-3, with TRBD2 identical over 14 bases. The sample was peripheral blood, taken from a patient treated with radiotherapy plus ipilimumab. The sequence came from a human donor with non-small cell lung cancer who had stable disease on radiotherapy plus ipilimumab. CDR3 nucleotides: TGTGCCAGCAGTCGACTAGCGGGAGGGCAGGGCACAGATACGCAGTATTTT. It codes for CASSRLAGGQGTDTQYF.